This T cell receptor beta chain came from a study of CD8 T cells in ankylosing spondylitis. This clonotype was detected many times. What it binds is not known. Libraries of TCR beta came from quantitative 5'-RACE with molecular barcodes. In TCRdb, the 5' RACE reads were re-called with MiXCR into one record per CDR3 protein. The sample holds a few hundred thousand distinct CDR3 sequences, 15% to 20% seen once. Whole-study results and caveats: A TCR beta motif made of fewer than ten highly homologous variants seemed typical of ankylosing spondylitis blood. The authors reported significant enrichment of disease-linked clones in matched ankylosing spondylitis synovial fluid. Several of the motif variants were reported before in synovial fluid and blood from reactive arthritis.

V was shortened by 6 bases and J by 7 bases, with 10 bases between the two germline ends. The CDR3 is 12 residues long. The sequencing sample was made of blood, either unsorted or a sorted T cell fraction (not recorded which). This chain connects TRBV12-3 or TRBV12-4 to TRBJ1-5; possible D gene TRBD1, 5 bases. This receptor was taken from a male donor with ankylosing spondylitis. The CDR3 coding sequence is TGTGCCAGCAGGACCAGGGACCAGCCCCAGCATTTT. Translated, it gives CASRTRDQPQHF.